The TCR beta chain described here comes from a study of T-cell memory formation after mild COVID-19. From germline, CDR1 is SEHNR and CDR2 FQNEAQ (reference sequence). This CDR3 spans 15 amino acids. V shed 5 bases and J 2 bases; nucleotides not matched to a gene: 6. TCRdb analysed the 5' RACE reads with MiXCR anew, one entry per CDR3 protein. The sample consists of roughly 510,000 distinct CDR3 sequences, around 15% of them appearing once. This chain links TRBV7-9 with TRBJ2-1, with 7 nucleotides matching TRBD2. The sequenced sample consisted of PBMCs or a T cell subset sorted from them (not recorded which). The receptor was isolated from an adult woman who had mild COVID-19 (a few samples of this study predate the infection). Cell type and time point are not known. This CDR3 is CASSTRGSTYNEQFF. The CDR3 coding sequence is TGTGCCAGCAGCACGCGGGGGAGTACCTACAATGAGCAGTTCTTC.